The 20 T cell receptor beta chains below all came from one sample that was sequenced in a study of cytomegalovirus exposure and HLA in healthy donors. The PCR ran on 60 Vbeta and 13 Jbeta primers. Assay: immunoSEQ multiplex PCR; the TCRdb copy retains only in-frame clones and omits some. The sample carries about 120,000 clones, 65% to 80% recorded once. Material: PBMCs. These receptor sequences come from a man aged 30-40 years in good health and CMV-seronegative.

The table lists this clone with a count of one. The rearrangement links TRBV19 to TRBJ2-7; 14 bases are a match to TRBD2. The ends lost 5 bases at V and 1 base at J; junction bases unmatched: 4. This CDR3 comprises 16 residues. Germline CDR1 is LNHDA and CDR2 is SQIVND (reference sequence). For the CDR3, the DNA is TGTGCCAGTAGTCGACTAGCGGGGGGGCGATCCTACGAGCAGTACTTC. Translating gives CASSRLAGGRSYEQYF.

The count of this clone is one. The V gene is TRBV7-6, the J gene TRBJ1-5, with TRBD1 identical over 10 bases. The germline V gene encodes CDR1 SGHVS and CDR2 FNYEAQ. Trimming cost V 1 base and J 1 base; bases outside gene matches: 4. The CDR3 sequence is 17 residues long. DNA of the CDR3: TGTGCCAGCAGCTTAGGGGGACAGGGGCTGAGCAATCAGCCCCAGCATTTT. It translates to CASSLGGQGLSNQPQHF.

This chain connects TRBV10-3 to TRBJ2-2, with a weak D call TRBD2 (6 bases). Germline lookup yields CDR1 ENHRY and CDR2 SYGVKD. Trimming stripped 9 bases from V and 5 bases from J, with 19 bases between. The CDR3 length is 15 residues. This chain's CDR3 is CAIKLGSEGTGELFF. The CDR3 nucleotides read TGTGCCATAAAGTTAGGGTCGGAGGGAACCGGGGAGCTGTTTTTT.

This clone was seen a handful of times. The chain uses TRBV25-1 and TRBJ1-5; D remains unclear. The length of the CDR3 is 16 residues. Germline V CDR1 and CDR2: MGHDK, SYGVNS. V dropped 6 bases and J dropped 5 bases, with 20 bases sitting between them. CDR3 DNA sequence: TGTGCCAGCAGCGCTGCGGAAAGTCCCTCACATCAGCCCCAGCATTTT. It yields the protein CASSAAESPSHQPQHF.

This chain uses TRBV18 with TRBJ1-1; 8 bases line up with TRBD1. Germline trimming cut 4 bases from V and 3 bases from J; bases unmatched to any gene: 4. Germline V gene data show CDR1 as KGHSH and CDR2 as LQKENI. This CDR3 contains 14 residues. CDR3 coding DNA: TGTGCCAGCTCACAGGGACAGGTACACACTGAAGCTTTCTTT. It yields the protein CASSQGQVHTEAFF.

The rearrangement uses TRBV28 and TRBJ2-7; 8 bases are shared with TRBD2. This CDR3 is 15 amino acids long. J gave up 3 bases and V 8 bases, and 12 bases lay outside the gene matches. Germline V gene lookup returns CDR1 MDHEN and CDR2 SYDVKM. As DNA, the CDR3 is TGTGCCAGCCTAGCCCCGGGACTAGGGGACTACGAGCAGTACTTC. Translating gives CASLAPGLGDYEQYF.

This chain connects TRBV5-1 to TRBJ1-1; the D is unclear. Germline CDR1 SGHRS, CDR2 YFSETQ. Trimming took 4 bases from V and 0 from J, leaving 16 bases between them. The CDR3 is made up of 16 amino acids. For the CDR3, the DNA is TGCGCCAGCAGCCTAGACTCACCGACTCTGAACACTGAAGCTTTCTTT. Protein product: CASSLDSPTLNTEAFF.

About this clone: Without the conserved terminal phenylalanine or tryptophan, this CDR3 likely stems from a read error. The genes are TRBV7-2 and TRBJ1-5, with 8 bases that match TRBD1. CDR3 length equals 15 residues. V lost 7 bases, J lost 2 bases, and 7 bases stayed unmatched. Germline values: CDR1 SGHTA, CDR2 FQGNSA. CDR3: CASKGQGAGNQPQHL. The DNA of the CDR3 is TGTGCCAGCAAGGGCCAGGGGGCAGGCAATCAGCCCCAGCATCTT.

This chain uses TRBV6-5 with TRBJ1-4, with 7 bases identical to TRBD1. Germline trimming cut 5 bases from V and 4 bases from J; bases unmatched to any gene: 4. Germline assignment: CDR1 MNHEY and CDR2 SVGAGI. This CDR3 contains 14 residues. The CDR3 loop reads CASSKGTVNEKLFF. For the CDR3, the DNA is TGTGCCAGCAGTAAGGGGACAGTTAATGAAAAACTGTTTTTT.

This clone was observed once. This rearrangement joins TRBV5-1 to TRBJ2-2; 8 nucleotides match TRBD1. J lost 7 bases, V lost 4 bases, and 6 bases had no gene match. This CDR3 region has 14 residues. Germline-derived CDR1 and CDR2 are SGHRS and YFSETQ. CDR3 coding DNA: TGCGCCAGCAGCGCGCAGGGGGCTGTCGGGGAGCTGTTTTTT. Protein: CASSAQGAVGELFF.

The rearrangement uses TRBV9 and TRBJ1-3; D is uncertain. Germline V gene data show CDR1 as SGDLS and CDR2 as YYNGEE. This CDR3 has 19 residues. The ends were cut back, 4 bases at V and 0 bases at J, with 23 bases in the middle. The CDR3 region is CASSPWTPSGLSSGNTIYF. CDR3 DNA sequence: TGTGCCAGCAGCCCATGGACTCCCTCGGGCCTTTCCTCTGGAAACACCATATATTTT.

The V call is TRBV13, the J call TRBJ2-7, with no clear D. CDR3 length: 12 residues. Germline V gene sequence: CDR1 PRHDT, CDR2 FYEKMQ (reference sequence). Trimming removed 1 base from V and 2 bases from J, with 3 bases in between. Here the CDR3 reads CASSLAAYEQYF. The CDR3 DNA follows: TGTGCCAGCAGCTTAGCTGCCTACGAGCAGTACTTC.

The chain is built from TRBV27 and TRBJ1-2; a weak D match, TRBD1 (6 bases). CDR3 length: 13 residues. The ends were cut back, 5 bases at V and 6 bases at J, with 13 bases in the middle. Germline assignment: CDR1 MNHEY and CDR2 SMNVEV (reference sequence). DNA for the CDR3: TGTGCCAGCAGTCGCTCAACAGGGCATGGCTACACCTTC. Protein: CASSRSTGHGYTF.

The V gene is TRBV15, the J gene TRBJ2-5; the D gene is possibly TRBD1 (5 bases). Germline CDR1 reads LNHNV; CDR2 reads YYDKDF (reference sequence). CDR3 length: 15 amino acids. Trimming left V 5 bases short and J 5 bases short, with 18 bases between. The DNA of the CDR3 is TGTGCCACCAGCGGATCACAGGTTATTCTTGAGACCCAGTACTTC. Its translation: CATSGSQVILETQYF.

CDR3 DNA: TGCGCCAGCAGCTTGGTGGAGGGATCCCCTGAAGCTTTCTTT. Amino acid sequence: CASSLVEGSPEAFF. This chain links TRBV5-1 with TRBJ1-1; D is ambiguous. The V gene's germline CDR1 is SGHRS and CDR2 YFSETQ. This CDR3 spans 14 amino acids. Trimming cost V 0 bases and J 6 bases, with 12 bases left between them.

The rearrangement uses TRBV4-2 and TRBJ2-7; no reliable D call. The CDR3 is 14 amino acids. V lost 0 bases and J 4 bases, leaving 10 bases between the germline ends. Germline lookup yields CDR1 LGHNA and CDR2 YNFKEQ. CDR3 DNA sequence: TGTGCCAGCAGCCAAGACCCAACCAGATACGAGCAGTACTTC. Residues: CASSQDPTRYEQYF.

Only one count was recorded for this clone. The CDR3 spells CASSLNSGGAGTDTQYF. DNA for the CDR3: TGCGCCAGCAGCCTAAATAGCGGGGGGGCCGGGACAGATACGCAGTATTTT. The V and J genes are TRBV4-3 and TRBJ2-3, with 11 nucleotides matching TRBD2. CDR3 length: 17 residues. Germline values: CDR1 LGHNA, CDR2 YSLEER. J lost 3 bases, V lost 4 bases, and 9 bases had no gene match.

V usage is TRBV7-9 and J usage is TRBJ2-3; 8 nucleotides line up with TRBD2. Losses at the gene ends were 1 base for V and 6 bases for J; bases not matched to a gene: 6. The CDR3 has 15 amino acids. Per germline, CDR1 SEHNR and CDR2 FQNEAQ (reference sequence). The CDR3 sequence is CASSLGTSPGDTQYF. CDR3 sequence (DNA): TGTGCCAGCAGCTTAGGGACTAGCCCCGGGGATACGCAGTATTTT.

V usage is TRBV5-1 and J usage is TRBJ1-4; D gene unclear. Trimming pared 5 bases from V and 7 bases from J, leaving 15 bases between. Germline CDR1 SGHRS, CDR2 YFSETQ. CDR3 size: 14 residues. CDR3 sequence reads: CASSSNTDSEKLFF. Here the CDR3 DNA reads TGCGCCAGCAGTTCAAACACCGACTCTGAAAAACTGTTTTTT.

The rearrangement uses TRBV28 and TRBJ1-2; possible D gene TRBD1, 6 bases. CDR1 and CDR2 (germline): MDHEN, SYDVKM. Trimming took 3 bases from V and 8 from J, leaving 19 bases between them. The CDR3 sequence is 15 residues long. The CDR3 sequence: CASSFPPGHSYGYTF. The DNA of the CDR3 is TGTGCCAGCAGTTTCCCACCGGGACACAGTTACGGCTACACCTTC.